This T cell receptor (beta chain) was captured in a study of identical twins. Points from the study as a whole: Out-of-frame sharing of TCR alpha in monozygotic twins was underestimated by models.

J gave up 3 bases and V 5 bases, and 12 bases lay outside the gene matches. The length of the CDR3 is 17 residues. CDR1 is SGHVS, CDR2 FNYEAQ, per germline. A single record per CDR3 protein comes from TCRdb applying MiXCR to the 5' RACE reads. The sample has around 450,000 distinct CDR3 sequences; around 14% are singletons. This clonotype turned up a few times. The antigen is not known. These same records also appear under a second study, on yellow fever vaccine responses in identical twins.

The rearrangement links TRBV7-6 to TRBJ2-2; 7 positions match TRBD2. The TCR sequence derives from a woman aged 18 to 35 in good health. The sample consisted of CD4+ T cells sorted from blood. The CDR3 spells CASSKITGGTDTGELFF. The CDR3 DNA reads TGTGCCAGCAGCAAGATTACCGGGGGGACGGACACCGGGGAGCTGTTTTTT.